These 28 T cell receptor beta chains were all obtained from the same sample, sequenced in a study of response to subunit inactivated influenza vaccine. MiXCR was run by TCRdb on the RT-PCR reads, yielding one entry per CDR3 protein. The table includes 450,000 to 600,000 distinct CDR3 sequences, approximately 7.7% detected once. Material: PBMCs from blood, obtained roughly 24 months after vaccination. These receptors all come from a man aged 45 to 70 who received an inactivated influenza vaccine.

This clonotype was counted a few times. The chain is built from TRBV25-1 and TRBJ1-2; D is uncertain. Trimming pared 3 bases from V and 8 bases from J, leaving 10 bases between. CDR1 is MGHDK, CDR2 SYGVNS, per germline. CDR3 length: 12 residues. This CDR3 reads CASSEPGVGYTF. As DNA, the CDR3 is TGTGCCAGCAGTGAGCCGGGCGTGGGCTACACCTTC.

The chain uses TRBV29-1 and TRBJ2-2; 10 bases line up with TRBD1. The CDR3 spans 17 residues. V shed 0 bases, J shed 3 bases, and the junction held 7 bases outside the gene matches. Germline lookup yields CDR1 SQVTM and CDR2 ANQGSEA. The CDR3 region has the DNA TGCAGCGTTGAAGATCGCATGACAGGGGGCTACACCGGGGAGCTGTTTTTT. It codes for CSVEDRMTGGYTGELFF.

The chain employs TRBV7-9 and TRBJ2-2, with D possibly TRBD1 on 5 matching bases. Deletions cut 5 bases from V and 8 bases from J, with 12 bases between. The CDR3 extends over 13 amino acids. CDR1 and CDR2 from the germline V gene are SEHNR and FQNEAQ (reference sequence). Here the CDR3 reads CASSQQGVGELFF. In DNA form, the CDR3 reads TGTGCCAGCAGCCAGCAGGGTGTAGGGGAGCTGTTTTTT. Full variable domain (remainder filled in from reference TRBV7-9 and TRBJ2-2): DTGVSQNPRHKITKRGQNVTFRCDPISEHNRLYWYRQTLGQGPEFLTYFQNEAQLEKSRLLSDRFSAERPKGSFSTLEIQRTEQGDSAMYLCASSQQGVGELFFGEGSRLTVL.

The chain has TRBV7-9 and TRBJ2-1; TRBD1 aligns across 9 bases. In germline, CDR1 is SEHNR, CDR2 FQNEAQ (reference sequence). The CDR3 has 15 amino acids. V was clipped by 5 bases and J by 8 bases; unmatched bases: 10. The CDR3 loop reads CASSPGQGWWDEQFF. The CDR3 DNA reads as TGTGCCAGCAGCCCCGGACAGGGGTGGTGGGATGAGCAGTTCTTC.

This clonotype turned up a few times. As DNA, the CDR3 is TGCAGTGTAATGACAGCGGGTGGTTCACCCCTCCACTTT. This gives the protein CSVMTAGGSPLHF. The chain couples TRBV20-1 to TRBJ1-6; possibly TRBD1 for D (5 bases). Germline CDR1 DFQATT, CDR2 SNEGSKA (reference sequence). The CDR3 is 13 residues long. Trimming cost V 7 bases and J 9 bases, with 16 bases left between them.

The CDR3 is CASSLQGGRGGELFF. The CDR3 DNA reads as TGTGCCAGCAGCTTACAAGGCGGGAGGGGCGGGGAGCTGTTTTTT. The J gene is TRBJ2-2, the V gene TRBV7-2; 9 nucleotides agree with TRBD2. V was clipped by 2 bases and J by 7 bases; unmatched bases: 5. The CDR3 extends over 15 amino acids. The germline V gene encodes CDR1 SGHTA and CDR2 FQGNSA.

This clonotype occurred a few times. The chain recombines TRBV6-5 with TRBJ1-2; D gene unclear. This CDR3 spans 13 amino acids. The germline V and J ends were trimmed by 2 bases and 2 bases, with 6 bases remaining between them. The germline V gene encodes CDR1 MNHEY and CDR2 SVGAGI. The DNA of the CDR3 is TGTGCCAGCAGTTACGATAGAAACTATGGCTACACCTTC. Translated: CASSYDRNYGYTF.

The CDR3 loop is CASSQGLLQETQYF. The CDR3 coding sequence is TGCGCCAGCAGCCAAGGACTGCTACAAGAGACCCAGTACTTC. This rearrangement joins TRBV4-1 to TRBJ2-5; D uncertain. V was pared by 1 base and J by 2 bases, with 8 bases between. This CDR3 has 14 amino acids. Germline CDR1 and CDR2: MGHRA and YSYEKL.

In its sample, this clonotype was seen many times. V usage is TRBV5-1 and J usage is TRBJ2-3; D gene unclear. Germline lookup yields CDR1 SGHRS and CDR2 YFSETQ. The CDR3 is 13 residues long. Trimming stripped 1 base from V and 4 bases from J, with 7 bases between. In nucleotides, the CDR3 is TGCGCCAGCAGCTTGCCTGGGGCAGATACGCAGTATTTT. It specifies CASSLPGADTQYF.

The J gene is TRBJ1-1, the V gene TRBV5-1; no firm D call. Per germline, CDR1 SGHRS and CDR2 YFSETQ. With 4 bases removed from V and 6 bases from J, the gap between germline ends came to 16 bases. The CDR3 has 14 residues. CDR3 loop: CASSPESGLAEAFF. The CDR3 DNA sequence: TGCGCCAGCAGCCCAGAATCGGGCTTGGCTGAAGCTTTCTTT.

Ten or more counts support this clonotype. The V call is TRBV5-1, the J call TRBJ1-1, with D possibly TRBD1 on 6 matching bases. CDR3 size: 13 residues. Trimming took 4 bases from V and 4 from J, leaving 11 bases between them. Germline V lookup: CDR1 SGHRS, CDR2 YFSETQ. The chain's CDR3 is CASSPRGLTEAFF. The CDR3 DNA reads TGCGCCAGCAGCCCCCGGGGGCTCACTGAAGCTTTCTTT.

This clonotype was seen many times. The CDR3 loop is CASSSSGRSYNEQFF. Written as DNA, the CDR3 is TGTGCCAGCAGTTCTAGCGGGAGATCCTACAATGAGCAGTTCTTC. V usage is TRBV28 and J usage is TRBJ2-1; 10 bases are shared with TRBD2. CDR3 length equals 15 residues. Trimming at V came to 4 bases and at J to 1 base, leaving 1 base not matched to a gene. Germline CDR1 is MDHEN and CDR2 is SYDVKM.

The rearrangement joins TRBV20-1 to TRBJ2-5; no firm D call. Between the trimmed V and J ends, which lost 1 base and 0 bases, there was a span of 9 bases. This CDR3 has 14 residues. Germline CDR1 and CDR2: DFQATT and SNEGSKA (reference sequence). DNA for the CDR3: TGCAGTGCTAGAGTGGGGATGTACCAAGAGACCCAGTACTTC. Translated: CSARVGMYQETQYF.

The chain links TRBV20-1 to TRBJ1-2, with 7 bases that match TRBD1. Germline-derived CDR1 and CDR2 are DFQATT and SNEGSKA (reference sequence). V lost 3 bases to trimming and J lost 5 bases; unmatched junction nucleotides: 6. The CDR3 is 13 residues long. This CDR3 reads CSARETGAYGYTF. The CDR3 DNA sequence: TGCAGTGCTAGGGAAACAGGGGCTTATGGCTACACCTTC.

The CDR3 DNA reads as TGCAGTACCTACAGGGGGCAGAAACCCGAGCAGTTCTTC. This encodes CSTYRGQKPEQFF. The gene calls are TRBV20-1 and TRBJ2-1, with 9 bases aligning to TRBD1. The length of the CDR3 is 13 residues. The V segment lost 8 bases and the J segment 10 bases; nucleotides outside the gene matches: 12. Germline CDR1 is DFQATT and CDR2 is SNEGSKA (reference sequence).

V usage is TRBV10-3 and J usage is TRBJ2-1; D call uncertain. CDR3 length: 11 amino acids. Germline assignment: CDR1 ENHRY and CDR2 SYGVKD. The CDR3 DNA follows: TGTACCACCCTAGGATTGTATGAGCAGTTCTTC. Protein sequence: CTTLGLYEQFF.

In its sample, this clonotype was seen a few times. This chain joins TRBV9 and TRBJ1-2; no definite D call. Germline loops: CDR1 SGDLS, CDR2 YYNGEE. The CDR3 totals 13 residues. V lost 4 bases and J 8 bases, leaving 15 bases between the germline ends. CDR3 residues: CASSIGQNSGYTF. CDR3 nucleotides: TGTGCCAGCAGCATCGGCCAAAACTCCGGCTACACCTTC.

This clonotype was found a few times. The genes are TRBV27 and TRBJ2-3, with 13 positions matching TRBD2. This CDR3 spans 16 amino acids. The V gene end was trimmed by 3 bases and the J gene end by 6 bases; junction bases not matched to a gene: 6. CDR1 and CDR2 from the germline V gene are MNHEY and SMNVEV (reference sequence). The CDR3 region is CASSFETSGRRDTQYF. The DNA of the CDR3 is TGTGCCAGCAGTTTCGAGACTAGCGGGAGGCGGGATACGCAGTATTTT.

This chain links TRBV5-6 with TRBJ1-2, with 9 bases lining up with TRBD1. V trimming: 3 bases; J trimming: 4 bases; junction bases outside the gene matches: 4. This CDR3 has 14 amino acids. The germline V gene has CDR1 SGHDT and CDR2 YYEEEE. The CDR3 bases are TGTGCCAGCAGCTATGGACAGGGGCCCTATGGCTACACCTTC. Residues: CASSYGQGPYGYTF.

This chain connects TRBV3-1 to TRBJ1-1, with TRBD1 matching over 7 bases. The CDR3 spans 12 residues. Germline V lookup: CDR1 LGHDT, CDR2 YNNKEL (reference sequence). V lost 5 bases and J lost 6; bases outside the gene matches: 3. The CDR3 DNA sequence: TGTGCCAGCAGCGTTACAGGGGCTGAAGCTTTCTTT. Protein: CASSVTGAEAFF.

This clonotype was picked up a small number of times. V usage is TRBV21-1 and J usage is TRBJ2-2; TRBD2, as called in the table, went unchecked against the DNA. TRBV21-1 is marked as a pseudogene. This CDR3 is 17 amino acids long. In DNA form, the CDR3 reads TGTGCCAGCAGCAAAGGGGGCAGCGGGGGTAACACCGGGGAGCTGTTTTTT. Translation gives CASSKGGSGGNTGELFF.

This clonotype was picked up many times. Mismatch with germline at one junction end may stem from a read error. As DNA, the CDR3 is TGTGCCAGCAGTCTAGCGGGACAGCTAGCCAAAAACATTCAGTACTTC. Amino acids: CASSLAGQLAKNIQYF. The rearrangement joins TRBV12-3 or TRBV12-4 to TRBJ2-4, with 9 bases identical to TRBD2. The length of the CDR3 is 16 residues.

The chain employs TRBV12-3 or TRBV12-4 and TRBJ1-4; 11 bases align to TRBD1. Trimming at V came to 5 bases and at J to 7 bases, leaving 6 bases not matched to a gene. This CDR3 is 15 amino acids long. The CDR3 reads CASSAGQGAGEKLFF. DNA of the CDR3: TGTGCCAGCAGTGCCGGACAGGGGGCGGGTGAAAAACTGTTTTTT.

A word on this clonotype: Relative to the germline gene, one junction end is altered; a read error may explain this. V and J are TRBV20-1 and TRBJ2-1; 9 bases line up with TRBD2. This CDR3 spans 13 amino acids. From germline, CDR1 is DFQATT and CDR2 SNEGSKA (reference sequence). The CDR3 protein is CRASGTLYNEQFF. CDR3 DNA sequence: TGCAGGGCTAGCGGGACCTTGTACAATGAGCAGTTCTTC.

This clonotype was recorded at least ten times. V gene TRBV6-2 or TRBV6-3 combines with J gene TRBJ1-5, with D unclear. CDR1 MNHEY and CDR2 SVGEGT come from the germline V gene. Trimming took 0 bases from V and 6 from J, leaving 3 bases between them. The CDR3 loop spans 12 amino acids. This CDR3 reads CASSYSTQPQHF. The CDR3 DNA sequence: TGTGCCAGCAGTTACTCGACTCAGCCCCAGCATTTT.

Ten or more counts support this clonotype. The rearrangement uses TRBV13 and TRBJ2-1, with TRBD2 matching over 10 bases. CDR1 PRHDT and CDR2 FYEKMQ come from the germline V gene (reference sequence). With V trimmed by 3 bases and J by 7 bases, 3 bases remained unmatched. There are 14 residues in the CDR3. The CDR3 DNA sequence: TGTGCCAGCAGCTTGGGGACTAGCGCTAATGAGCAGTTCTTC. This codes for CASSLGTSANEQFF.

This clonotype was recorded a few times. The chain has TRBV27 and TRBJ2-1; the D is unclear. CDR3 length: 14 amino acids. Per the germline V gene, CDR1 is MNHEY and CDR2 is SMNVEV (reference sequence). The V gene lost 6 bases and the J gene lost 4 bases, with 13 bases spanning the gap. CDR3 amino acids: CASSRIGAYNEQFF. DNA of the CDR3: TGTGCCAGCAGCCGAATCGGCGCTTACAATGAGCAGTTCTTC.

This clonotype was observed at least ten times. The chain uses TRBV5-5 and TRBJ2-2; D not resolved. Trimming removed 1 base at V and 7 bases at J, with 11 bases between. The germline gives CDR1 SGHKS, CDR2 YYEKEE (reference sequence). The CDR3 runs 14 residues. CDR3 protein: CASSLSSYDGELFF. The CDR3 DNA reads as TGTGCCAGCAGCTTGTCTTCGTACGACGGGGAGCTGTTTTTT.